The next 15 T cell receptor beta chains were all read from a single sample in a study of blood T cell repertoires in COVID-19. TCRdb's table, derived via immunoSEQ multiplex PCR, lists solely in-frame clones and lacks some. The sample consists of about 110,000 clones, approximately 81% of them appearing once. Sequencing used peripheral blood. The receptor set was obtained from a man aged 50 or older with acute or convalescent COVID-19.

The V gene is TRBV7-8, the J gene TRBJ1-5; D uncertain. Germline values: CDR1 SGHVS, CDR2 FQNEAQ. V lost 7 bases to trimming and J lost 1 base, with 11 bases between them. The CDR3 is made up of 14 amino acids. The DNA of the CDR3 is TGTGCCAGCAAGTCGGGAGGGAGCAATCAGCCCCAGCATTTT. This encodes CASKSGGSNQPQHF.

V is TRBV4-1 and J is TRBJ1-1, with 7 bases that match TRBD1. The germline V gene has CDR1 MGHRA and CDR2 YSYEKL. The CDR3 totals 15 residues. The V segment lost 3 bases and the J segment 1 base; nucleotides outside the gene matches: 5. The chain's CDR3 is CASSHVGQTNTEAFF. CDR3 nucleotide sequence: TGCGCCAGCAGCCATGTGGGACAGACGAACACTGAAGCTTTCTTT.

The CDR3 here is CASSLVGANTGELFF. DNA of the CDR3: TGTGCCAGCAGCTTAGTGGGAGCGAACACCGGGGAGCTGTTTTTT. The V and J genes are TRBV11-3 and TRBJ2-2, with D perhaps TRBD2 (5 bases). Germline CDR1 is SGHNT and CDR2 is YENEEA. V dropped 1 base and J dropped 0 bases, with 6 bases sitting between them. This CDR3 has 15 amino acids.

V and J are TRBV25-1 and TRBJ2-7; 13 positions match TRBD2. After removal of 4 bases from V and 7 bases from J, the junction contained 10 bases not matched to a gene. The CDR3 contains 16 residues. CDR1 MGHDK and CDR2 SYGVNS come from the germline V gene. The CDR3 region is CASSVPTSGGLGEQYF. CDR3 DNA sequence: TGTGCCAGCAGTGTTCCGACTAGCGGGGGGTTAGGAGAGCAGTACTTC.

Notes on this clone: One end of the junction does not line up with germline, which may come from a read error. V and J are TRBV5-4 and TRBJ1-1, with D hard to call. In germline, CDR1 is SGHNT, CDR2 YYREEE (reference sequence). This CDR3 has 15 residues. In nucleotides, the CDR3 is TGTGCCAGCAGCTTGGAGATGGGAGGGAACGCTGAAGCTTTCTTT. Translated: CASSLEMGGNAEAFF.

Of note for this clone: The same CDR3 can be traced to other DNA sequences in this sample. The V and J genes are TRBV2 and TRBJ2-5; D unresolved. Trimming took off 4 bases at V and 2 bases at J, with 5 bases between the two ends. The CDR3 loop spans 12 amino acids. Looked up from germline, CDR1 is SNHLY and CDR2 is FYNNEI. CDR3 bases: TGTGCCAGCAGTGCACTGCAAGAGACCCAGTACTTC. It encodes CASSALQETQYF.

A few counts support this clone. The chain combines TRBV29-1 with TRBJ2-3, with 8 bases that match TRBD2. After removal of 2 bases from V and 4 bases from J, the junction contained 11 bases not matched to a gene. This CDR3 has 16 amino acids. Germline CDR1 is SQVTM and CDR2 is ANQGSEA. The CDR3 nucleotides read TGCAGCGTTGAAAAGTACGGGCGGGGGGAAGCAGATACGCAGTATTTT. Protein product: CSVEKYGRGEADTQYF.

The V gene is TRBV27, the J gene TRBJ1-5; 9 bases are shared with TRBD1. This CDR3 comprises 15 residues. Germline V gene data show CDR1 as MNHEY and CDR2 as SMNVEV (reference sequence). The junction had 4 bases not matched to a gene; V was cut back by 6 bases and J by 1 base. This CDR3 reads CASRGGQGSNQPQHF. The CDR3 DNA follows: TGTGCCAGCAGGGGGGGACAGGGAAGCAATCAGCCCCAGCATTTT.

The gene calls are TRBV5-6 and TRBJ1-2, with 8 bases matching TRBD1. Per germline, CDR1 SGHDT and CDR2 YYEEEE. The CDR3 is made up of 15 amino acids. Losses at the gene ends were 0 bases for V and 5 bases for J; bases not matched to a gene: 6. The CDR3 here is CASSLGRGLEYGYTF. The CDR3, as DNA: TGTGCCAGCAGCTTGGGCAGGGGGCTGGAGTATGGCTACACCTTC.

This chain uses TRBV19 with TRBJ2-1, with TRBD1 as a possible D gene (5 bases). Trimming shortened V by 4 bases and J by 4 bases, and 14 bases separated the two germline ends. CDR1 and CDR2 from the germline V gene are LNHDA and SQIVND (reference sequence). The CDR3 has 15 residues. In nucleotides, the CDR3 is TGTGCCAGTAGTAAGGGGCAGGCCCCATACAATGAGCAGTTCTTC. Translated: CASSKGQAPYNEQFF.

The chain recombines TRBV6-5 with TRBJ1-2; D is uncertain. The V gene lost 9 bases and the J gene lost 0 bases, with 11 bases spanning the gap. The length of the CDR3 is 13 residues. The germline CDR1 and CDR2 sequences are MNHEY and SVGAGI. CDR3 DNA: TGTGCCAGTGCGGGCCAACCTAACTATGGCTACACCTTC. Its translation: CASAGQPNYGYTF.

The rearrangement joins TRBV19 to TRBJ1-2; D remains ambiguous. The CDR3 totals 9 residues. CDR1 and CDR2 from the germline V gene are LNHDA and SQIVND (reference sequence). Deletions cut 10 bases from V and 6 bases from J, with 6 bases between. In DNA form, the CDR3 reads TGTGCCACCTTTGATGGCTACACCTTC. It yields the protein CATFDGYTF. Together with reference TRBV19 and TRBJ1-2, the CDR3 gives the full variable domain: DGGITQSPKYLFRKEGQNVTLSCEQNLNHDAMYWYRQDPGQGLRLIYYSQIVNDFQKGDIAEGYSVSREKKESFPLTVTSAQKNPTAFYLCATFDGYTFGSGTRLTVV.

V and J are TRBV19 and TRBJ1-6, with D perhaps TRBD1 (6 bases). The CDR3 extends over 16 amino acids. V was pared by 3 bases and J by 0 bases, with 9 bases between. Germline V gives CDR1 LNHDA, CDR2 SQIVND (reference sequence). The CDR3: CASSMGAASYNSPLHF. The CDR3 DNA sequence: TGTGCCAGTAGTATGGGGGCGGCCTCCTATAATTCACCCCTCCACTTT.

The V gene is TRBV9, the J gene TRBJ1-4, with 10 positions matching TRBD1. This CDR3 spans 14 amino acids. Germline values: CDR1 SGDLS, CDR2 YYNGEE. V gave up 0 bases and J gave up 7 bases; unmatched junction bases: 0. Here the CDR3 DNA reads TGTGCCAGCAGCGTAGGGGACAGGGGTGAAAAACTGTTTTTT. The encoded protein is CASSVGDRGEKLFF.

V and J are TRBV2 and TRBJ1-3, with 7 bases matching TRBD1. Germline trimming cut 5 bases from V and 0 bases from J; bases unmatched to any gene: 7. CDR3 length equals 16 residues. Germline V gene lookup returns CDR1 SNHLY and CDR2 FYNNEI. CDR3 sequence: CASSSGTEGSGNTIYF. The CDR3 DNA follows: TGTGCCAGCAGTTCCGGGACAGAGGGCTCTGGAAACACCATATATTTT.